This section outlines one T cell receptor (beta chain) sequence together with its context. No cognate antigen has been identified for it. No base quality values were provided; no much bigger clone lies one nucleotide off. Distinct nucleotide sequences in the sample also encode this CDR3. The data stem from a study of blood T cell repertoires in COVID-19 (dated by TCRdb to the early 2020s). Notes on the research overall: Samples covering the acute and convalescent phases of COVID-19 were provided by collaborators in the United States, Italy and Spain. The material from the prospective study consisted of cDNA or gDNA derived from T cells, B-cell-depleted T cells, or PBMCs. The dataset comprised deeply sampled blood TCRbeta repertoires from subjects exposed to, actively infected with, or recovered from COVID-19. A freely available public database, intended as a resource for researchers studying the immune response to SARS-CoV-2, is where the repertoires were released. The samples were drawn from two sources: the first 160 participants of the ongoing ImmuneRACE study, and fewer than 1,500 subjects contributed by 6 global collaborators. The sample metadata nearly always contained a de-identified subject ID, COVID-19 status, age in years and sex. HLA class I and class II types, where available, came from metadata supplied by the sample provider rather than from assay-based typing.

The collaborating institutions used their own protocols to collect whole blood in K2EDTA tubes. For TCRbeta analysis, collaborators shipped samples as frozen whole blood, isolated PBMCs, or DNA extracted from either of those sample types. Looking up the germline V gene yields CDR1 SGHTA and CDR2 FQGNSA. From V the trimming removes 3 bases and from J it removes 4 bases, while the gene matches leave 3 bases of the junction unaccounted for. Inclusive of the bounding cysteine and phenylalanine, the CDR3 is 14 residues long. The CDR3 DNA has 42 bases and is translated from base 1. What the authors observed across the whole study: Clinical and demographic metadata were provided uncurated, with the amount varying by source and participant.

TCRbeta CDR3 regions were amplified from genomic DNA by means of the immunoSEQ Assay, a bias-controlled multiplex PCR. Under the source paper's analysis protocol: The number of nucleated cells in each sample was estimated by amplification of reference gene primers within the assay. Sequence reads were collapsed and filtered to measure the absolute abundance of every unique TCRbeta CDR3 rearrangement. For each sample, productive Simpson clonality was calculated as the square root of Simpson's diversity index over productive rearrangements. Not all clones reach the TCRdb copy of this immuneACCESS table, which keeps in-frame sequences only. Checked studies attribute under half of the gap to unresolved V genes and leave the rest unexplained. V, J and clone size derive from that table, while D and trimming were established from the DNA sequence. The sample data list some 130,000 clones, and more than 75% of these were observed just once. The ten largest clones represent over 10% of the sample.

This clonotype was obtained from an elderly man with acute or convalescent COVID-19. The sequencing input was peripheral blood. This receptor chain uses TRBV7-2 and TRBJ2-7, with 10 bases in between that match TRBD2. The sequence in DNA is TGTGCCAGCAGCTTTCGGACTAGCGGTTACGAGCAGTACTTC. It translates as CASSFRTSGYEQYF.